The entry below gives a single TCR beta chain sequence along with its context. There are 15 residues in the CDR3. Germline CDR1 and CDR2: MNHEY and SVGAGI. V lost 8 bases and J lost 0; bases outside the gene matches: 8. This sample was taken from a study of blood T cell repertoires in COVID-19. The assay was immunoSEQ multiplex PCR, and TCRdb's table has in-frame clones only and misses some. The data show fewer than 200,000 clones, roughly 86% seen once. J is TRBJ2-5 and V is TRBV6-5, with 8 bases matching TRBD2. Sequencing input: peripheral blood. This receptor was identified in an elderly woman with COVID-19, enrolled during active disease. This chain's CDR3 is CASSGGGSHQETQYF. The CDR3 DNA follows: TGTGCCAGCTCCGGGGGGGGAAGCCACCAAGAGACCCAGTACTTC.